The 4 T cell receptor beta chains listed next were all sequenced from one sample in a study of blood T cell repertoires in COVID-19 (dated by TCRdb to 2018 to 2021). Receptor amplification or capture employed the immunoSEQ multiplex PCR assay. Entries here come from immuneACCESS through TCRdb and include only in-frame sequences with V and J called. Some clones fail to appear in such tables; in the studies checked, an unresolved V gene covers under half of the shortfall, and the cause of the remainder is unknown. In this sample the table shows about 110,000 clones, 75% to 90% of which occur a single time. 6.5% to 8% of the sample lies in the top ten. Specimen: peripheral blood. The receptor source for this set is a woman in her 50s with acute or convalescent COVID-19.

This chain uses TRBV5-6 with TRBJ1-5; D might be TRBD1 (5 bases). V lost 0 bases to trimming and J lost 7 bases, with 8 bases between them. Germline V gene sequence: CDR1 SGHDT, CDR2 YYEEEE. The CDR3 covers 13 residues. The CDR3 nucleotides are TGTGCCAGCAGCTTGGGGGGCAGCCAGCCCCAGCATTTT. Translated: CASSLGGSQPQHF.

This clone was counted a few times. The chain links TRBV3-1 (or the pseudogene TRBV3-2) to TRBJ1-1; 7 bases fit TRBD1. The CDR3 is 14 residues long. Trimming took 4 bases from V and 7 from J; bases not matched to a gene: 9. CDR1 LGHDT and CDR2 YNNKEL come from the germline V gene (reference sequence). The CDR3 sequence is CASSRTGRKDEAFF. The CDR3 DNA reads TGTGCCAGCAGCCGGACAGGAAGGAAGGATGAAGCTTTCTTT.

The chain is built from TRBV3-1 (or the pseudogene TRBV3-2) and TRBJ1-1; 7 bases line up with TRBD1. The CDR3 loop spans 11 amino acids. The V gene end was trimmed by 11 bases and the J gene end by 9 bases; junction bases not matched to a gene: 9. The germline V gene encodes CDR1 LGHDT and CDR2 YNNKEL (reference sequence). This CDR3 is CAAEGAQKAFF. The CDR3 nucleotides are TGTGCCGCAGAGGGGGCGCAGAAAGCTTTCTTT.

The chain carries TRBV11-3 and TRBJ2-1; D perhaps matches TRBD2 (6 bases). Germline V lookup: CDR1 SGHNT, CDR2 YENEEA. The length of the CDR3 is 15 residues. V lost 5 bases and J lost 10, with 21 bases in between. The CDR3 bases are TGTGCCAGCAGCCCACGGGGGTGGGACGAGGGGGAGCAGTTCTTC. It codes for CASSPRGWDEGEQFF.